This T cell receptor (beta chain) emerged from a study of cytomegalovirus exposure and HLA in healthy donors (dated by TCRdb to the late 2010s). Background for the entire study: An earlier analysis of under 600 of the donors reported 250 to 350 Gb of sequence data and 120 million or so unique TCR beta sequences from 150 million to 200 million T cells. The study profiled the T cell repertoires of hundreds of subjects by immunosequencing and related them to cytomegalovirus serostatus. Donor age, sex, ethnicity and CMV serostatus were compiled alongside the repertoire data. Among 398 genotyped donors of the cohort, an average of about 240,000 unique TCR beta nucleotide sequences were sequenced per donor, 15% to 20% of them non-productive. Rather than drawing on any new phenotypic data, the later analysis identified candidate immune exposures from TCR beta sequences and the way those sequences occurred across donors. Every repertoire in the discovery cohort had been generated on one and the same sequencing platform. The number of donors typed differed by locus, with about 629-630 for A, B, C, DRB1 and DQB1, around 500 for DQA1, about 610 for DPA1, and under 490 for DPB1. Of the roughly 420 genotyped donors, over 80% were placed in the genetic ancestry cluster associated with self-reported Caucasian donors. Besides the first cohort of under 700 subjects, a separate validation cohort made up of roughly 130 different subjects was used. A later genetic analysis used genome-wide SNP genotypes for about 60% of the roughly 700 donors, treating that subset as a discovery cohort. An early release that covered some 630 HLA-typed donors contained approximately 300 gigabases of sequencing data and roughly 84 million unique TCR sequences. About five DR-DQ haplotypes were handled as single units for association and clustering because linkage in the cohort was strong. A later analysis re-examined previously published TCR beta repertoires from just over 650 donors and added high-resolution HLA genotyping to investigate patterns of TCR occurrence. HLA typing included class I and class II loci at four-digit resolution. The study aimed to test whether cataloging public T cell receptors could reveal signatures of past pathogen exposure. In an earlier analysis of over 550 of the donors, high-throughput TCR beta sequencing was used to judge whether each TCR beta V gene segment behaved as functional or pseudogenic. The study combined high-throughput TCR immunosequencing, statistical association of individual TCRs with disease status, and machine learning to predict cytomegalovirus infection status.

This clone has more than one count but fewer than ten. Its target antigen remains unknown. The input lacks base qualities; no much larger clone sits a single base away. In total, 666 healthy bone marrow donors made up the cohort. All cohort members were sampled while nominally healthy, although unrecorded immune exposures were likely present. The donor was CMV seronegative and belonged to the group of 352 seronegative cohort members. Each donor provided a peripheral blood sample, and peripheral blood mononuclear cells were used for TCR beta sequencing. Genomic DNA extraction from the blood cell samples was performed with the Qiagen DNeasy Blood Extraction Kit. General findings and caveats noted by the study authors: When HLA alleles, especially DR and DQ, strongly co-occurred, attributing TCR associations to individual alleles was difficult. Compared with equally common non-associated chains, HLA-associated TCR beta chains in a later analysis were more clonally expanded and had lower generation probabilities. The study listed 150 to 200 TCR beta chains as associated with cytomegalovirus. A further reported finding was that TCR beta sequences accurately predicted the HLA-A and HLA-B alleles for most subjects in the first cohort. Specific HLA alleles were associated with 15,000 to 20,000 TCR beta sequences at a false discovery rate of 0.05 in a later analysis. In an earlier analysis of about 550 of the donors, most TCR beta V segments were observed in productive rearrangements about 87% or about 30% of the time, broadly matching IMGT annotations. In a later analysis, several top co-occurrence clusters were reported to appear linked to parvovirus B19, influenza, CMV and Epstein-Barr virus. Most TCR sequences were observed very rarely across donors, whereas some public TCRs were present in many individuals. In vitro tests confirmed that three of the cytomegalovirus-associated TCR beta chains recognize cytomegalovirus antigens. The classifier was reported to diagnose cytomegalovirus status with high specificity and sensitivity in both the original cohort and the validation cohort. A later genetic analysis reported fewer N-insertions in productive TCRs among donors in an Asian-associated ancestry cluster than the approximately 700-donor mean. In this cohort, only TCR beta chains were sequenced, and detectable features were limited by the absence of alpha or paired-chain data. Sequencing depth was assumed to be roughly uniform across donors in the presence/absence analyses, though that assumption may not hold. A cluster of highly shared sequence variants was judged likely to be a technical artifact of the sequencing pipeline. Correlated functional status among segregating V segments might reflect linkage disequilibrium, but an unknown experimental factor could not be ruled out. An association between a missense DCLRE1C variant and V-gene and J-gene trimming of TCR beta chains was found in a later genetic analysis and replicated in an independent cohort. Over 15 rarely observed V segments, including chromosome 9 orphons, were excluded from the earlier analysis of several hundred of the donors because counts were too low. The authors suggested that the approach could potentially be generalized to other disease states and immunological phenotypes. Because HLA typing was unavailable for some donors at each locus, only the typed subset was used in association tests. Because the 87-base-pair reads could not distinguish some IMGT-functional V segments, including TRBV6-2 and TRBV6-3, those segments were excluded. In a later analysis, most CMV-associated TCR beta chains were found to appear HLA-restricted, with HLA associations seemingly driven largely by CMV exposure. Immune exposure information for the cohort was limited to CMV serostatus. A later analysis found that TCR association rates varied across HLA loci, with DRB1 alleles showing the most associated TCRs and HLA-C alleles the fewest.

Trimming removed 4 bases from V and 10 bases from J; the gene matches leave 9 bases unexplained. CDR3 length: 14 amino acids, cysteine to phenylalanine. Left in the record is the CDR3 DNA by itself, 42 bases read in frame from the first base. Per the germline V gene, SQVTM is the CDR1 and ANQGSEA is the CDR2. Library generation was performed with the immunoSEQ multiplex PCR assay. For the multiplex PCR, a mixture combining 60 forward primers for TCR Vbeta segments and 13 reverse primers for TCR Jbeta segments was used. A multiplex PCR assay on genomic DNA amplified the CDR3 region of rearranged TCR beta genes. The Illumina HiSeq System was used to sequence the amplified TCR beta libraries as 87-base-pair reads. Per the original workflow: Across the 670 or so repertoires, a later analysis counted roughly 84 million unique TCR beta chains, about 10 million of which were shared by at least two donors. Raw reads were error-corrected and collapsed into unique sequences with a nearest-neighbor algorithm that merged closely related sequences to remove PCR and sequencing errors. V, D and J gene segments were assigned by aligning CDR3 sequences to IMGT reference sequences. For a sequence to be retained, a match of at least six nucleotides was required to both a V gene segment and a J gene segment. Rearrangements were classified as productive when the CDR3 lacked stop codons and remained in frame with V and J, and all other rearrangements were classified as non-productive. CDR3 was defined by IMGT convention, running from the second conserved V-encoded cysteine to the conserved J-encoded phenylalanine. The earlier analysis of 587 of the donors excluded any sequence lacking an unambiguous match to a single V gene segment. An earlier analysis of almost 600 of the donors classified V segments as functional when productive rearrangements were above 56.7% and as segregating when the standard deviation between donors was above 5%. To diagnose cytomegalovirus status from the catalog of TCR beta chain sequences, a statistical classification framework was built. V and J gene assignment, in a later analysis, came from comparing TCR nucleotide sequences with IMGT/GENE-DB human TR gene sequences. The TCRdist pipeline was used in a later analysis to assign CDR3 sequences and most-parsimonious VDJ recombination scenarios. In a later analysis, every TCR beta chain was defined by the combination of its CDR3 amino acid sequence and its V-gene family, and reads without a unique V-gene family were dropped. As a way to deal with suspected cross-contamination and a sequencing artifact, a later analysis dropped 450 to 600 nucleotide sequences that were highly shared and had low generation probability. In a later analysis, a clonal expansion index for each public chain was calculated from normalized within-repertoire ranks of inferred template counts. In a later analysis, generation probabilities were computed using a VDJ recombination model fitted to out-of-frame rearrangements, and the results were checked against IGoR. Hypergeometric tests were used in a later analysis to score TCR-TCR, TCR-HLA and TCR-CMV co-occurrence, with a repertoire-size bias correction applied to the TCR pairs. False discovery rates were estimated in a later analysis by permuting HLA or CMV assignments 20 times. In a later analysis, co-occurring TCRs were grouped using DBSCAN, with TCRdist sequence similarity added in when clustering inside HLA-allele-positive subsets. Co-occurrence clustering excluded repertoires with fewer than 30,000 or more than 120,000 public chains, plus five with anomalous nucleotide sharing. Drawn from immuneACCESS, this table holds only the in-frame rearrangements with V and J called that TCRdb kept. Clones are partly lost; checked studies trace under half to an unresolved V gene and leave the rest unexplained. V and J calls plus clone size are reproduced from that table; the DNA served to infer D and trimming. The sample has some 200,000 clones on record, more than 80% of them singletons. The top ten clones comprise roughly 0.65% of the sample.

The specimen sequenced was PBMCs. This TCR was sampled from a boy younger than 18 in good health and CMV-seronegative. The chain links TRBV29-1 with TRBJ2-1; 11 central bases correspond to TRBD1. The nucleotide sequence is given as TGCAGCGTTGCTCGCGGACAGGGGGCTGGCGAGCAGTTCTTC. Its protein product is CSVARGQGAGEQFF.